What follows describes a single TCR beta chain. Those who participated ranged in age from roughly 18 to 89 years and resided in under 25 US areas. Cohorts were based on clinical histories the participants reported. Per the germline V gene, CDR1 is GTSNPN and CDR2 is SVGIG (reference sequence). This CDR3 region has 11 residues. Trimming cost V 3 bases and J 4 bases, with 6 bases left between them. Study processing details: Reference gene primer amplification gave estimated nucleated cell counts. Only in-frame clones appear in the TCRdb table, and some are missing; sequencing was by immunoSEQ multiplex PCR. Clone size and the V and J calls come from that table; the DNA yielded D and trimming. The top ten clones hold about 15% of a sample with some 170,000 clones, around 83% of them seen once. This sample was taken from a study of blood T cell repertoires in COVID-19.

The genes are TRBV30 and TRBJ2-5, with no clear D. Sequencing was carried out using PBMCs or T cells enriched from blood (not recorded which). This sequence was found in a man aged 50-60 years who had recovered from COVID-19. The CDR3 here is CAWRSVETQYF. The CDR3 DNA reads as TGTGCCTGGAGGTCGGTAGAGACCCAGTACTTC.